Listed here are 29 T cell receptor beta chains from one sample, sequenced in a study of blood T cell repertoires in COVID-19. The data were produced by immunoSEQ multiplex PCR, yet TCRdb's version contains in-frame clones alone and is incomplete. Seen here are fewer than 100,000 clones, over 75% observed once, and the top ten hold roughly 45%. Sequenced input: peripheral blood. The source of these receptors is a human donor in a cohort sampled during active COVID-19.

This clone has a handful of counts. The chain combines TRBV6-5 with TRBJ2-7; 8 nucleotides match TRBD1. CDR3 length: 14 amino acids. The germline CDR1 and CDR2 sequences are MNHEY and SVGAGI. V was clipped by 2 bases and J by 6 bases; unmatched bases: 6. The CDR3: CASSYGDRGSEQYF. The CDR3 DNA reads as TGTGCCAGCAGTTACGGAGACAGGGGCTCCGAGCAGTACTTC.

This chain joins TRBV21-1 and TRBJ1-2. TRBV21-1 is flagged as a pseudogene. The CDR3 has 14 residues. This CDR3 is CASSNGRVPDGYTF. CDR3 coding DNA: TGTGCCAGCAGCAACGGGAGGGTACCAGATGGCTACACCTTC.

J is TRBJ2-3 and V is TRBV10-2; tentative D call: TRBD2 (5 bases). CDR3 length: 15 amino acids. Trimming removed 6 bases at V and 1 base at J, with 14 bases between. The germline V gene encodes CDR1 WSHSY and CDR2 SAAADI. CDR3 amino acids: CASRAGGIGTDTQYF. Here the CDR3 DNA reads TGCGCCAGCAGGGCTGGAGGAATCGGCACAGATACGCAGTATTTT.

The chain employs TRBV2 and TRBJ2-7; 11 nucleotides line up with TRBD2. The CDR3 contains 14 residues. The V and J ends lost 6 bases and 3 bases, in that order; junction bases with no gene match: 4. Germline V gene sequence: CDR1 SNHLY, CDR2 FYNNEI. The CDR3 protein is CASRLAGGYYEQYF. CDR3 sequence (DNA): TGTGCCAGCAGGCTAGCGGGGGGATACTACGAGCAGTACTTC.

This clone has only one observation. Written as DNA, the CDR3 is TGTGCCAGTAGTATCGGGTCCGGACAGGGGACCTATCAGCCCCAGCATTTT. Translating it yields CASSIGSGQGTYQPQHF. This sequence joins TRBV19 and TRBJ1-5, with TRBD1 matching 9 bases. With 3 bases clipped from V and 5 bases from J, the junction kept 11 bases outside the gene matches. CDR3 length: 17 residues. Germline values: CDR1 LNHDA, CDR2 SQIVND (reference sequence).

The chain combines TRBV5-1 with TRBJ1-1; unclear D gene. V lost 5 bases and J lost 1, with 12 bases in between. The CDR3 length is 14 residues. Germline V gene lookup returns CDR1 SGHRS and CDR2 YFSETQ. This CDR3 is CASSRNGENTEAFF. CDR3 nucleotide sequence: TGCGCCAGCAGTAGGAACGGAGAGAACACTGAAGCTTTCTTT.

The chain recombines TRBV5-1 with TRBJ1-2, with TRBD1 matching over 9 bases. Germline trimming cut 2 bases from V and 10 bases from J; bases unmatched to any gene: 9. Germline CDR1 reads SGHRS; CDR2 reads YFSETQ. This CDR3 contains 14 residues. CDR3 nucleotide sequence: TGCGCCAGCAGCTTCTCGGACAGGGGAAGTGTCTACACCTTC. Protein product: CASSFSDRGSVYTF.

This chain uses TRBV24-1 with TRBJ2-1; the D gene is possibly TRBD2 (5 bases). Trimming stripped 2 bases from V and 4 bases from J, with 14 bases between. The CDR3 consists of 16 residues. Germline CDR1 is KGHDR and CDR2 is SFDVKD. The CDR3 coding sequence is TGTGCCACCAGTGATTACGAGCCGGGGAGATACAATGAGCAGTTCTTC. This codes for CATSDYEPGRYNEQFF.

The V and J genes are TRBV9 and TRBJ2-3; 13 bases are shared with TRBD2. V was pared by 0 bases and J by 4 bases, with 2 bases of the junction left unmatched. The CDR3 is made up of 16 amino acids. Germline V lookup: CDR1 SGDLS, CDR2 YYNGEE. As DNA, the CDR3 is TGTGCCAGCAGCGTAGCGGGACTAGCGGGACCAGATACGCAGTATTTT. Translated: CASSVAGLAGPDTQYF.

The chain links TRBV5-6 to TRBJ1-1; 11 bases map to TRBD1. CDR3 length equals 16 residues. Germline CDR1 is SGHDT and CDR2 is YYEEEE. Trimming cost V 4 bases and J 7 bases; bases outside gene matches: 12. The CDR3 protein is CASSRSWDRGGVEAFF. In nucleotides, the CDR3 is TGTGCCAGCAGCCGGAGCTGGGACAGGGGGGGAGTTGAAGCTTTCTTT.

The table lists this clone with a count of one. The chain uses TRBV19 and TRBJ2-1, with D perhaps matching TRBD1 (6 bases). Trimming left V 5 bases short and J 7 bases short, with 24 bases between. Germline V CDR1 and CDR2: LNHDA, SQIVND (reference sequence). This CDR3 contains 17 residues. CDR3 in amino acids: CASSPSLGRGFKNEQFF. The CDR3 DNA sequence: TGTGCCAGTAGTCCCTCCCTAGGCAGGGGCTTTAAAAATGAGCAGTTCTTC.

V usage is TRBV10-3 and J usage is TRBJ2-7; D remains ambiguous. With 3 bases removed from V and 0 bases from J, the gap between germline ends came to 9 bases. The length of the CDR3 is 14 residues. Germline lookup yields CDR1 ENHRY and CDR2 SYGVKD. DNA of the CDR3: TGTGCCATCAGTGAACTCGGTCGCTCCTACGAGCAGTACTTC. Its protein is CAISELGRSYEQYF.

This clone was detected a few times. In DNA form, the CDR3 reads TGTGCCAGCAGTTTATCAGGGGGGAACACTGAAGCTTTCTTT. This sequence encodes CASSLSGGNTEAFF. The V call is TRBV27, the J call TRBJ1-1; a weak D match, TRBD1 (6 bases). Germline CDR1 is MNHEY and CDR2 is SMNVEV (reference sequence). V was clipped by 0 bases and J by 1 base, with 6 bases between them. This CDR3 has 14 amino acids.

The rearrangement links TRBV10-3 to TRBJ1-5, with D possibly matching TRBD1 (6 bases). CDR1 and CDR2 from the germline V gene are ENHRY and SYGVKD. The CDR3 runs 15 residues. Trimming took off 4 bases at V and 2 bases at J, with 12 bases between the two ends. CDR3 sequence reads: CAISGQDGGNQPQHF. The CDR3 DNA reads TGTGCCATCAGTGGACAGGACGGGGGCAATCAGCCCCAGCATTTT.

The V and J genes are TRBV18 and TRBJ1-5; D is unresolved. The CDR3 runs to 15 residues. The germline V and J ends were trimmed by 2 bases and 0 bases, with 8 bases remaining between them. Germline V gene sequence: CDR1 KGHSH, CDR2 LQKENI. The CDR3 spells CASSPEGGSNQPQHF. The CDR3 coding sequence is TGTGCCAGCTCACCAGAGGGAGGTAGCAATCAGCCCCAGCATTTT.

J is TRBJ2-2 and V is TRBV30; 12 bases fit TRBD2. Germline V gives CDR1 GTSNPN, CDR2 SVGIG (reference sequence). V was pared by 4 bases and J by 0 bases, with 3 bases of the junction left unmatched. The CDR3 contains 16 residues. DNA for the CDR3: TGTGCCTGGAAAACTAGCGGGGGGCCGAACACCGGGGAGCTGTTTTTT. Its translation is CAWKTSGGPNTGELFF.

The V and J genes are TRBV24-1 and TRBJ2-7; D may be TRBD1 (5 bases). The CDR3 is made up of 13 amino acids. Germline lookup yields CDR1 KGHDR and CDR2 SFDVKD. V was pared by 9 bases and J by 2 bases, with 13 bases between. CDR3 region: CATGPQGTYEQYF. In DNA form, the CDR3 reads TGTGCCACCGGCCCCCAGGGAACCTACGAGCAGTACTTC.

This chain connects TRBV28 to TRBJ1-1, with TRBD1 matching over 7 bases. Per germline, CDR1 MDHEN and CDR2 SYDVKM. The CDR3 is 18 amino acids. The V segment lost 6 bases and the J segment 2 bases; nucleotides outside the gene matches: 18. The DNA of the CDR3 is TGTGCCAGCAGAGAAAGCCCTCAGGGGGTGGGGTACAACACTGAAGCTTTCTTT. It encodes CASRESPQGVGYNTEAFF.

In its sample, this clone was seen once. This chain uses TRBV5-8 with TRBJ2-3; TRBD1 aligns across 11 bases. Losses at the gene ends were 0 bases for V and 4 bases for J; bases not matched to a gene: 7. CDR3 length equals 17 residues. CDR1 is SGHTS and CDR2 is YDEGEE in the germline V gene. CDR3 amino acids: CASSLATGTGGSDTQYF. In DNA form, the CDR3 reads TGTGCCAGCAGCTTGGCGACCGGGACAGGGGGTTCAGATACGCAGTATTTT.

The V gene is TRBV2, the J gene TRBJ2-5, with D tentatively TRBD2 (6 bases). This CDR3 region has 14 residues. V was shortened by 3 bases and J by 2 bases, with 10 bases between the two germline ends. The germline V gene has CDR1 SNHLY and CDR2 FYNNEI. The CDR3 coding sequence is TGTGCCAGCAGTGACGGCGGAGGGCAAGAGACCCAGTACTTC. It yields the protein CASSDGGGQETQYF.

The chain is built from TRBV4-3 and TRBJ1-3; D not certain. CDR1 LGHNA and CDR2 YSLEER come from the germline V gene. The germline V and J ends were trimmed by 1 base and 2 bases, with 9 bases remaining between them. CDR3 length: 15 residues. This chain's CDR3 is CASSQGRAAGNTIYF. The CDR3 DNA sequence: TGCGCCAGCAGCCAAGGGAGGGCAGCTGGAAACACCATATATTTT.

The CDR3 reads CASSSGRGRNEQYF. CDR3 sequence (DNA): TGTGCCAGCAGTTCCGGCAGGGGAAGGAACGAGCAGTACTTC. V and J are TRBV6-5 and TRBJ2-7, with D possibly TRBD1 on 6 matching bases. CDR1 is MNHEY, CDR2 SVGAGI, per germline. Deletions cut 4 bases from V and 5 bases from J, with 15 bases between. The CDR3 runs to 14 residues.

The chain links TRBV2 to TRBJ1-5; a possible D gene is TRBD1 (5 bases). The germline V gene has CDR1 SNHLY and CDR2 FYNNEI. Trimming removed 4 bases at V and 12 bases at J, with 13 bases between. The CDR3 length is 12 residues. CDR3: CASSAQGGFQHF. The CDR3 coding sequence is TGTGCCAGCAGTGCCCAGGGAGGATTCCAGCATTTT.

In its sample, this clone was seen once. The chain couples TRBV30 to TRBJ2-3, with D hard to call. This CDR3 has 11 residues. Germline assignment: CDR1 GTSNPN and CDR2 SVGIG (reference sequence). V dropped 5 bases and J dropped 4 bases, with 7 bases sitting between them. The CDR3 DNA sequence: TGTGCCTGGTTATCCGCAGATACGCAGTATTTT. Amino acids: CAWLSADTQYF. Filled out from reference TRBV30 and TRBJ2-3, the complete variable domain reads SQTIHQWPATLVQPVGSPLSLECTVEGTSNPNLYWYRQAAGRGLQLLFYSVGIGQISSEVPQNLSASRPQDRQFILSSKKLLLSDSGFYLCAWLSADTQYFGPGTRLTVL.

The chain links TRBV25-1 to TRBJ1-6, with D possibly being TRBD1 (6 bases). V was clipped by 6 bases and J by 15 bases, with 21 bases between them. This CDR3 region has 14 residues. Germline V gives CDR1 MGHDK, CDR2 SYGVNS. CDR3: CASSDRYGARVLHF. DNA for the CDR3: TGTGCCAGCAGCGACAGGTATGGCGCCCGGGTCCTCCACTTT.

The chain joins TRBV11-3 to TRBJ2-2; the match to TRBD2 covers 10 bases. Germline CDR1 and CDR2: SGHNT and YENEEA. CDR3 length: 16 residues. The V and J ends lost 5 bases and 1 base, in that order; junction bases with no gene match: 4. The CDR3 loop is CASSKRTSGNTGELFF. The CDR3 coding sequence is TGTGCCAGCAGCAAACGGACTAGCGGGAACACCGGGGAGCTGTTTTTT.

The gene calls are TRBV9 and TRBJ2-3, with 7 bases that match TRBD2. The germline CDR1 and CDR2 sequences are SGDLS and YYNGEE. The CDR3 covers 16 residues. V was clipped by 4 bases and J by 0 bases; unmatched bases: 8. The CDR3 bases are TGTGCCAGCAGCCCCCTGGGAGGGTCTAGCACAGATACGCAGTATTTT. Protein product: CASSPLGGSSTDTQYF.

This chain joins TRBV6-5 and TRBJ2-7; tentative D call: TRBD2 (6 bases). The CDR3 is 14 residues long. Germline CDR1 and CDR2: MNHEY and SVGAGI. Trimming left V 7 bases short and J 4 bases short, with 17 bases between. The CDR3 loop is CASTPRLGTYEQYF. CDR3 in DNA: TGTGCCAGCACCCCTCGTCTCGGGACTTACGAGCAGTACTTC.

V and J are TRBV7-2 and TRBJ1-2; 8 bases agree with TRBD1. V lost 4 bases to trimming and J lost 6 bases; unmatched junction nucleotides: 7. Germline loops: CDR1 SGHTA, CDR2 FQGNSA. CDR3 length equals 14 residues. The CDR3 sequence: CASSSYRGGHGYTF. As DNA, the CDR3 is TGTGCCAGCAGCTCGTACAGGGGGGGGCATGGCTACACCTTC.